Below, 25 T cell receptor beta chains from the same sample are listed, as sequenced in a study of CD4 T cells in relation to SARS-CoV-2 and coronaviruses. Clones were sequenced by immunoSEQ multiplex PCR, and TCRdb holds only the in-frame ones, with some missing. The sample has 68,000 or so clones, over 90% seen once; the top ten hold 0.2% to 0.25%. Before the COVID-19 pandemic, during about 2011-2019, CD4+ T cells were taken from unexposed donors. Source material: naive CD4+ T cells from PBMCs. Subset indicated: naive CD4+ T cells isolated by negative enrichment. These receptors were collected from a human donor in good health.

This clone appeared once. This chain uses TRBV6-5 with TRBJ1-4, with D unresolved. V was trimmed by 2 bases and J by 8 bases, leaving 12 bases between them. Germline lookup yields CDR1 MNHEY and CDR2 SVGAGI. The CDR3 contains 14 residues. The CDR3 sequence: CASSYTLEEEKLFF. CDR3 DNA: TGTGCCAGCAGTTACACGCTCGAGGAGGAAAAACTGTTTTTT.

The CDR3 loop is CASNDRKANEKLFF. The CDR3 DNA sequence: TGCGCCAGCAACGACCGCAAAGCTAATGAAAAACTGTTTTTT. The rearrangement links TRBV5-1 to TRBJ1-4; D gene ambiguous. Looked up from germline, CDR1 is SGHRS and CDR2 is YFSETQ. V lost 6 bases to trimming and J lost 3 bases, with 12 bases between them. This CDR3 contains 14 residues.

This chain joins TRBV4-3 and TRBJ1-2, with D unclear. The V gene lost 1 base and the J gene lost 10 bases, with 13 bases spanning the gap. The CDR3 consists of 13 residues. CDR1 LGHNA and CDR2 YSLEER come from the germline V gene. The CDR3 DNA reads as TGCGCCAGCAGCCAAGGAACGGCCACGGCCTACACCTTC. Translated: CASSQGTATAYTF.

The CDR3, as DNA: TGTGCCAGCAGTAGTAGCGGGGGCCCCTCCTACGAGCAGTACTTC. Protein: CASSSSGGPSYEQYF. V and J are TRBV11-2 and TRBJ2-7, with TRBD2 identical over 9 bases. CDR3 size: 15 residues. Germline lookup yields CDR1 SGHAT and CDR2 FQNNGV. Trimming cost V 6 bases and J 0 bases; bases outside gene matches: 6.

V usage is TRBV9 and J usage is TRBJ1-6, with TRBD1 matching over 7 bases. This CDR3 region has 14 residues. Germline V gives CDR1 SGDLS, CDR2 YYNGEE. V shed 4 bases and J 7 bases; nucleotides not matched to a gene: 5. The CDR3 protein is CASSIGQVNSPLHF. CDR3 nucleotides: TGTGCCAGCAGCATAGGACAGGTGAATTCACCCCTCCACTTT.

CDR3 bases: TGTGCCAGCAGCTTAAACGGAGATACGCAGTATTTT. It translates to CASSLNGDTQYF. The chain employs TRBV7-2 and TRBJ2-3; the D is unclear. V was pared by 2 bases and J by 5 bases, with 5 bases between. The CDR3 runs to 12 residues. Germline CDR1 SGHTA, CDR2 FQGNSA.

V is TRBV5-4 and J is TRBJ2-7; TRBD2 agrees at 10 bases. V lost 1 base, J lost 6 bases, and 7 bases stayed unmatched. CDR3 length equals 15 residues. The V gene's germline CDR1 is SGHNT and CDR2 YYREEE (reference sequence). In nucleotides, the CDR3 is TGTGCCAGCAGCTTGCTGCTAGCGGGGGACAGCGAGCAGTACTTC. Translating it yields CASSLLLAGDSEQYF.

CDR3 nucleotides: TGTGCCATCAACCAGGCGGGGGGAGGCACCGGGGAGCTGTTTTTT. Its translation is CAINQAGGGTGELFF. The gene calls are TRBV10-3 and TRBJ2-2; TRBD2 aligns across 8 bases. V trimming: 7 bases; J trimming: 4 bases; junction bases outside the gene matches: 8. The CDR3 is 15 residues long. Germline V CDR1 and CDR2: ENHRY, SYGVKD.

V gene TRBV2 combines with J gene TRBJ2-5; D gene ambiguous. Germline assignment: CDR1 SNHLY and CDR2 FYNNEI. V gave up 7 bases and J gave up 1 base, with 16 bases separating them. CDR3 length equals 15 residues. In DNA form, the CDR3 reads TGTGCCAGCACCCGAGAGAGCGCCTTCCAAGAGACCCAGTACTTC. The encoded protein is CASTRESAFQETQYF.

This clone has a single count. The rearrangement links TRBV6-4 to TRBJ2-2; D uncertain. The V gene's germline CDR1 is MRHNA and CDR2 SNTAGT. Trimming stripped 0 bases from V and 5 bases from J, with 7 bases between. This CDR3 comprises 14 residues. The CDR3 sequence: CASSDSSRTGELFF. The CDR3, as DNA: TGTGCCAGCAGTGACTCGAGTCGAACCGGGGAGCTGTTTTTT.

This clone has a handful of counts. This chain uses TRBV6-2 or TRBV6-3 with TRBJ2-7; tentative D call: TRBD2 (5 bases). Per the germline V gene, CDR1 is MNHEY and CDR2 is SVGEGT. There are 14 residues in the CDR3. Trimming cost V 2 bases and J 2 bases, with 10 bases left between them. CDR3 residues: CASSYPDGTYEQYF. Here the CDR3 DNA reads TGTGCCAGCAGTTACCCCGACGGGACCTACGAGCAGTACTTC.

This chain uses TRBV5-6 with TRBJ2-7; D call uncertain. The CDR3 spans 15 residues. The ends were cut back, 4 bases at V and 4 bases at J, with 18 bases in the middle. Germline values: CDR1 SGHDT, CDR2 YYEEEE. In DNA, the CDR3 is TGTGCCAGCAGCATGACCCCTTGGGGAAATTACGAGCAGTACTTC. It yields the protein CASSMTPWGNYEQYF.

This sequence joins TRBV24-1 and TRBJ2-2; tentative D call: TRBD2 (5 bases). Germline values: CDR1 KGHDR, CDR2 SFDVKD. CDR3 length: 16 amino acids. The V end was cut by 3 bases, the J end by 5 bases, with 15 bases between. CDR3: CATSDSPLSGTGELFF. Here the CDR3 DNA reads TGTGCCACCAGTGATAGCCCCCTCAGCGGAACCGGGGAGCTGTTTTTT.

V is TRBV28 and J is TRBJ1-5, with a tentative D call TRBD1 (5 bases). Trimming removed 4 bases at V and 6 bases at J, with 16 bases between. The CDR3 is made up of 15 amino acids. The germline gives CDR1 MDHEN, CDR2 SYDVKM. The CDR3 sequence: CASSSRRGLGQPQHF. The DNA of the CDR3 is TGTGCCAGCAGTTCGAGGAGGGGCCTGGGTCAGCCCCAGCATTTT.

This sequence joins TRBV20-1 and TRBJ2-5; possibly TRBD1 or TRBD2 for D (5 bases each). V was pared by 3 bases and J by 1 base, with 18 bases between. Germline V lookup: CDR1 DFQATT, CDR2 SNEGSKA (reference sequence). This CDR3 region has 16 residues. The CDR3 DNA reads as TGCAGTGCTAGTCCCCCCAGGGCGGGCCTCCAAGAGACCCAGTACTTC. Amino acids: CSASPPRAGLQETQYF.

The rearrangement uses TRBV29-1 and TRBJ1-2; D remains unclear. V gave up 0 bases and J gave up 8 bases, with 13 bases separating them. The CDR3 sequence is 13 residues long. Germline assignment: CDR1 SQVTM and CDR2 ANQGSEA. In DNA, the CDR3 is TGCAGCGTTGAAGAACGCGGGCCTGGAGGCTACACCTTC. Amino acids: CSVEERGPGGYTF.

The CDR3 loop is CASSLNPPRGRNNEQFF. CDR3 nucleotides: TGCGCCAGCAGCTTGAATCCCCCCAGGGGGCGCAACAATGAGCAGTTCTTC. The chain joins TRBV5-1 to TRBJ2-1, with 8 bases identical to TRBD1. Per the germline V gene, CDR1 is SGHRS and CDR2 is YFSETQ. This CDR3 contains 17 residues. V shed 1 base and J 5 bases; nucleotides not matched to a gene: 11.

The rearrangement joins TRBV18 to TRBJ1-2; D not resolved. From germline, CDR1 is KGHSH and CDR2 LQKENI. The CDR3 extends over 15 amino acids. V shed 0 bases and J shed 8 bases, with 16 bases lying between them. DNA of the CDR3: TGTGCCAGCTCACCACCGTTCGGAACGGGTTGGGGCTACACCTTC. Protein product: CASSPPFGTGWGYTF.

The chain joins TRBV18 to TRBJ2-7; TRBD2 is a possible D gene (5 bases). The V end was cut by 2 bases, the J end by 0 bases, with 5 bases between. There are 13 residues in the CDR3. Per the germline V gene, CDR1 is KGHSH and CDR2 is LQKENI. CDR3 sequence: CASSPGSSYEQYF. As DNA, the CDR3 is TGTGCCAGCTCACCAGGGAGCTCCTACGAGCAGTACTTC.

The genes are TRBV29-1 and TRBJ1-2; 7 bases are a match to TRBD1. The CDR3 extends over 15 amino acids. The germline CDR1 and CDR2 sequences are SQVTM and ANQGSEA. The V segment lost 6 bases and the J segment 3 bases; nucleotides outside the gene matches: 13. The CDR3 region has the DNA TGCAGCGTCACAAGACAGGGCCACAGAGACTATGGCTACACCTTC. Translation gives CSVTRQGHRDYGYTF.

With respect to this clone: At one end, the junction sequence differs from germline, possibly due to a read error. The rearrangement joins TRBV28 to TRBJ2-7, with D unclear. CDR1 is MDHEN, CDR2 SYDVKM, per germline. This CDR3 comprises 12 residues. The CDR3, as DNA: TGTGCCAGCAGTTTATCGGTCTCGACCCTTACCTTC. Protein sequence: CASSLSVSTLTF.

The V call is TRBV2, the J call TRBJ2-3, with D perhaps TRBD2 (6 bases). This CDR3 spans 14 amino acids. V dropped 1 base and J dropped 9 bases, with 14 bases sitting between them. Per germline, CDR1 SNHLY and CDR2 FYNNEI. CDR3 in DNA: TGTGCCAGCAGTGAAGGCCAGGGAGGAAGAACGCAGTATTTT. As protein: CASSEGQGGRTQYF.

This clone has just one count. This rearrangement joins TRBV3-1 (or the pseudogene TRBV3-2) to TRBJ2-7, with D unclear. V was trimmed by 1 base and J by 0 bases, leaving 13 bases between them. The CDR3 length is 16 residues. The V gene's germline CDR1 is LGHDT and CDR2 YNNKEL (reference sequence). The CDR3 nucleotides are TGTGCCAGCAGCCAAGGAACGGACGGTTTCTCCTACGAGCAGTACTTC. Amino acid sequence: CASSQGTDGFSYEQYF.

This clone was detected only once. V usage is TRBV19 and J usage is TRBJ1-5; 9 bases agree with TRBD1. Germline V gene data show CDR1 as LNHDA and CDR2 as SQIVND (reference sequence). The CDR3 covers 16 residues. The trim removed 4 bases at V and 2 bases at J, leaving 6 bases unmatched. The CDR3 region is CASSNTGGSGNQPQHF. The CDR3 DNA is TGTGCCAGTAGTAACACAGGGGGCTCTGGCAATCAGCCCCAGCATTTT.

The chain recombines TRBV29-1 with TRBJ2-7; D is possibly TRBD2 (7 bases). Between the trimmed V and J ends, which lost 4 bases and 4 bases, there was a span of 14 bases. This CDR3 contains 13 residues. CDR1 and CDR2 from the germline V gene are SQVTM and ANQGSEA. The CDR3 loop reads CSVGTGGSYEQYF. CDR3 DNA: TGCAGCGTTGGGACGGGGGGCAGTTACGAGCAGTACTTC.